This T cell receptor (beta chain) was identified during a study of cytomegalovirus exposure and HLA in healthy donors. PCR used 60 Vbeta primers and 13 Jbeta primers. Data came from immunoSEQ multiplex PCR; TCRdb stores just in-frame clones and leaves some out. The sample carries some 45,000 clones, around 90% recorded once. This receptor was taken from a woman between 40 and 55 years old in good health and CMV-seropositive. Input material: PBMCs.

The CDR3 nucleotides are TGTGCCAGCAGTTCGACAGGGGCGGAAGACACCGGGGAGCTGTTTTTT. This gives the protein CASSSTGAEDTGELFF. The chain combines TRBV28 with TRBJ2-2; 8 nucleotides line up with TRBD1. The CDR3 spans 16 residues. CDR1 is MDHEN, CDR2 SYDVKM, per germline. After removal of 4 bases from V and 3 bases from J, the junction contained 7 bases not matched to a gene.